This T cell receptor (beta chain) was recorded in a study of T cells after yellow fever vaccination. The sample holds a few counts of this clonotype. The antigen remains unidentified. General study points: A weaker but faster secondary response was observed, peaking on day 5 versus 15. The booster saw the reappearance of most primary-vaccination clones (about 95% CD4, 80% to 90% CD8).

Conversion of TCR transcripts into cDNA relied on 5'RACE template switching, which added a universal primer site and UMIs. TCRdb analysed the 5' RACE reads with MiXCR anew, one entry per CDR3 protein. The repertoire has approximately 300,000 distinct CDR3 sequences, approximately 7% of them found once; the top ten carry about a sixth. Sequences were derived from PBMCs, sampled about 49 days after the first yellow fever vaccination. The clonotype was recovered from a man aged 18 to 29 who received the YFV17D yellow fever vaccine.

This CDR3 is CSAGSIGTATYNEQFF. As DNA, the CDR3 is TGCAGTGCCGGTTCTATCGGGACAGCCACCTACAATGAGCAGTTCTTC. This rearrangement joins TRBV20-1 to TRBJ2-1, with 7 bases identical to TRBD1. CDR3 size: 16 residues. V shed 6 bases and J 2 bases; nucleotides not matched to a gene: 13. The V gene's germline CDR1 is DFQATT and CDR2 SNEGSKA (reference sequence).